This T cell receptor beta chain came from a study of CD8+ T cells in alopecia areata. Sequencing relied on a cDNA template that was reverse transcribed from extracted RNA. TCRdb keeps only in-frame clones here, not all; method: immunoSEQ multiplex PCR. Among about 120,000 clones listed, about 50% were seen once. With V trimmed by 3 bases and J by 5 bases, 8 bases remained unmatched. This CDR3 contains 14 residues. The germline CDR1 and CDR2 sequences are SQVTM and ANQGSEA. The source material was NKG2D-low CD8+ T cells sorted from blood. The chain joins TRBV29-1 to TRBJ2-5, with 8 positions matching TRBD2. The source is a human donor with alopecia areata. The CDR3 spells CSVEEREYGETQYF. The CDR3 nucleotides read TGCAGCGTTGAGGAGCGGGAGTACGGGGAGACCCAGTACTTC. Complete variable domain (other parts from reference TRBV29-1 and TRBJ2-5): SAVISQKPSRDICQRGTSLTIQCQVDSQVTMMFWYRQQPGQSLTLIATANQGSEATYESGFVIDKFPISRPNLTFSTLTVSNMSPEDSSIYLCSVEEREYGETQYFGPGTRLLVL.